This T cell receptor beta chain emerged from a study of a mutant IDH1 vaccine in newly diagnosed glioma. Trimming took 6 bases from V and 1 from J, leaving 9 bases between them. The CDR3 is 13 residues long. CDR1 is SNHLY and CDR2 is FYNNEI in the germline V gene. The time point: baseline, week 1 (first vaccination visit). Treatment described: pre-vaccination baseline after standard-of-care therapy. TCRdb keeps only in-frame clones here, not all; method: immunoSEQ multiplex PCR. The profile shows 85,000 to 100,000 clones, about four fifths of them singletons. The TCR sequence derives from a man aged 40-55 years with glioma. V is TRBV2 and J is TRBJ1-1; D unresolved. Sequencing was performed on PBMCs, taken from a glioma patient treated with radiotherapy, temozolomide or both. The CDR3: CASSQTRNTEAFF. CDR3 sequence (DNA): TGTGCCAGCAGCCAAACAAGGAACACTGAAGCTTTCTTT.